This T cell receptor beta chain was found in a study of blood T cell repertoires in COVID-19. The V and J ends lost 5 bases and 8 bases, in that order; junction bases with no gene match: 8. CDR1 is GTSNPN and CDR2 is SVGIG in the germline V gene (reference sequence). The CDR3 contains 13 residues. Data came from immunoSEQ multiplex PCR; TCRdb stores just in-frame clones and leaves some out. The sample includes over 400,000 clones, roughly nine tenths of them seen just once. Source material: peripheral blood. This clonotype was obtained from a woman in her forties or fifties with COVID-19, enrolled during active disease. The chain couples TRBV30 to TRBJ1-2; 10 bases match TRBD1. This CDR3 reads CAWERQGASGYTF. In DNA, the CDR3 is TGTGCCTGGGAACGACAGGGGGCGTCGGGCTACACCTTC. Using reference TRBV30 and TRBJ1-2 for the parts outside the CDR3, the full variable domain is SQTIHQWPATLVQPVGSPLSLECTVEGTSNPNLYWYRQAAGRGLQLLFYSVGIGQISSEVPQNLSASRPQDRQFILSSKKLLLSDSGFYLCAWERQGASGYTFGSGTRLTVV.